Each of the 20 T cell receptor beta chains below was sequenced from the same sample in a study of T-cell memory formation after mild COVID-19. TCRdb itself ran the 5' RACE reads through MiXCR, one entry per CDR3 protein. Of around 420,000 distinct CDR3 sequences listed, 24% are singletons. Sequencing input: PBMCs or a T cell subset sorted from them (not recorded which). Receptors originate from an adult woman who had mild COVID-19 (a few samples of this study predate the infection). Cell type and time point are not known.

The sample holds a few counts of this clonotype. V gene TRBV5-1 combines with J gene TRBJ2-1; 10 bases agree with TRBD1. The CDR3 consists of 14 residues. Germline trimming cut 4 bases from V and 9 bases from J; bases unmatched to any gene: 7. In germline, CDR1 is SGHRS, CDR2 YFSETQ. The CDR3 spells CASSPRTGGVEQFF. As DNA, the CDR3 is TGCGCCAGCAGCCCACGGACAGGGGGGGTTGAGCAGTTCTTC.

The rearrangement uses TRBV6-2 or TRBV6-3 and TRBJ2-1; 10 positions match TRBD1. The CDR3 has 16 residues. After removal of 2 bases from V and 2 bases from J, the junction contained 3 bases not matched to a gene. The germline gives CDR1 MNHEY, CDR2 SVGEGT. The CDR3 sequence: CASSYAGTGAYNEQFF. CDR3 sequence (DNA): TGTGCCAGCAGTTACGCCGGGACAGGGGCCTACAATGAGCAGTTCTTC.

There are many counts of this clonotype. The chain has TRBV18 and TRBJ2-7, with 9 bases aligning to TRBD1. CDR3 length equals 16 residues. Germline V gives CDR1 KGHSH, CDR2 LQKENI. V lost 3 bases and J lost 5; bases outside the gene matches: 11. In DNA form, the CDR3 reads TGTGCCAGCTCACCCCTAACCGGGACAGGGAACGACGAGCAGTACTTC. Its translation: CASSPLTGTGNDEQYF. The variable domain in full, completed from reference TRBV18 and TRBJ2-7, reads NAGVMQNPRHLVRRRGQEARLRCSPMKGHSHVYWYRQLPEEGLKFMVYLQKENIIDESGMPKERFSAEFPKEGPSILRIQQVVRGDSAAYFCASSPLTGTGNDEQYFGPGTRLTVT.

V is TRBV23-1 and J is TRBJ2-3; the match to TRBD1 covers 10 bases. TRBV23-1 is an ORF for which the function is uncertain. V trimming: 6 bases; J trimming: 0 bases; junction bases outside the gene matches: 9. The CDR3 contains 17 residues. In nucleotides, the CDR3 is TGCGCCAGCAGCCTCGACAGGGGGCTTCCGAGCACAGATACGCAGTATTTT. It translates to CASSLDRGLPSTDTQYF.

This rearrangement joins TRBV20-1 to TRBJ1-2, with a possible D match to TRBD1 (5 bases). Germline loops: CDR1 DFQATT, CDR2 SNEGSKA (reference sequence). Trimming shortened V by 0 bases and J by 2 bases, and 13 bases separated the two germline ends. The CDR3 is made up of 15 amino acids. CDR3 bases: TGCAGTGCTAGAGATCGTGCCAGGGCGAACTATGGCTACACCTTC. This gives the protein CSARDRARANYGYTF.

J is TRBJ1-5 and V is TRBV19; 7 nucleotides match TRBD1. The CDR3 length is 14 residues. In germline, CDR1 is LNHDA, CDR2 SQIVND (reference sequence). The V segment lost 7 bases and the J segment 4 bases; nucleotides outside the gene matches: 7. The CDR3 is CASKDRRGNQPQHF. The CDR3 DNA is TGTGCCAGTAAGGATCGCAGGGGGAATCAGCCCCAGCATTTT. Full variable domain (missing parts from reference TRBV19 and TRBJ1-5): DGGITQSPKYLFRKEGQNVTLSCEQNLNHDAMYWYRQDPGQGLRLIYYSQIVNDFQKGDIAEGYSVSREKKESFPLTVTSAQKNPTAFYLCASKDRRGNQPQHFGDGTRLSIL.

The CDR3 sequence: CASRLWLEETQYF. CDR3 nucleotides: TGCGCCAGCAGATTGTGGCTAGAAGAGACCCAGTACTTC. The chain has TRBV5-1 and TRBJ2-5; D not certain. The germline V and J ends were trimmed by 5 bases and 3 bases, with 11 bases remaining between them. The CDR3 consists of 13 residues. The germline gives CDR1 SGHRS, CDR2 YFSETQ.

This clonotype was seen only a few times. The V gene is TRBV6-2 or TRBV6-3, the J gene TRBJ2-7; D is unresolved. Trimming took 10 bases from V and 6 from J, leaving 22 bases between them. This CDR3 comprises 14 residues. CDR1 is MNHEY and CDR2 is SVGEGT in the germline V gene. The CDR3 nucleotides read TGTGCCACCCTTGGAACACGATGGGGTGGCGAGCAGTACTTC. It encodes CATLGTRWGGEQYF.

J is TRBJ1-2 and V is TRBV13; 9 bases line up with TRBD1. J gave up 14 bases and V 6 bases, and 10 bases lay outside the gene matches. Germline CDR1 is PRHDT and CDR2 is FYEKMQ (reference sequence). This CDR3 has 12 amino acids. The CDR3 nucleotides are TGTGCCAGCAGTATGGGACAGGGCTTCCCTACCTTC. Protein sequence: CASSMGQGFPTF.

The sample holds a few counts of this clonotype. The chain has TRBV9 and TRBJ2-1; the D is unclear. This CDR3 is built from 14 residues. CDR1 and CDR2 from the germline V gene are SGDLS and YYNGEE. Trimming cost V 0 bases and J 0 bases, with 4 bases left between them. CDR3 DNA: TGTGCCAGCAGCGTAGAACCCTCCTACAATGAGCAGTTCTTC. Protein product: CASSVEPSYNEQFF.

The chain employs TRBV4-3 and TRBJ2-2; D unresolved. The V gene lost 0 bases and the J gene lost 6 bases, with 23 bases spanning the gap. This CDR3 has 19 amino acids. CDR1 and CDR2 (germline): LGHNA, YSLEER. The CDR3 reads CASSQDFSIGPKHAGELFF. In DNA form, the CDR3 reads TGCGCCAGCAGCCAAGACTTCTCTATCGGACCCAAGCACGCCGGGGAGCTGTTTTTT.

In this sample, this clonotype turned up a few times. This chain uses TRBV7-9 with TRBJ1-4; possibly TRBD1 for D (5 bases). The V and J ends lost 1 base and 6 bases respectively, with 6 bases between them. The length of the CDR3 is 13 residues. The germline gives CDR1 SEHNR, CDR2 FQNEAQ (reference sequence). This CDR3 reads CASSLGQYEKLFF. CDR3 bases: TGTGCCAGCAGCTTAGGACAGTATGAAAAACTGTTTTTT.

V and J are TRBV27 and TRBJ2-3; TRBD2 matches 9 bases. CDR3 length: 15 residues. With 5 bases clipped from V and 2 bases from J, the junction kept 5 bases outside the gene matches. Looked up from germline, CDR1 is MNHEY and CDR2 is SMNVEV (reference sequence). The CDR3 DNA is TGTGCCAGCAGTACTAGCGGGTTGTTCACAGATACGCAGTATTTT. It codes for CASSTSGLFTDTQYF.

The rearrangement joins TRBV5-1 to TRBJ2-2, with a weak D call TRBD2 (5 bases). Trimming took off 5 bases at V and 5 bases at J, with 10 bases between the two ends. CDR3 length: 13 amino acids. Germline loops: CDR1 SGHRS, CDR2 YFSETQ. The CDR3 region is CASSNGETGELFF. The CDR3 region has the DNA TGCGCCAGCAGTAATGGGGAGACCGGGGAGCTGTTTTTT.

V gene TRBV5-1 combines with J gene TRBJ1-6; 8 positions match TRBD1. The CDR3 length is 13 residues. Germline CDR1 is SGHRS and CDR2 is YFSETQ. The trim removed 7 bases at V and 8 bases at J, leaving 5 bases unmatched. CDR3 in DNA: TGCGCCAGCCGGAAACAGGGGGATTCACCCCTCCACTTT. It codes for CASRKQGDSPLHF.

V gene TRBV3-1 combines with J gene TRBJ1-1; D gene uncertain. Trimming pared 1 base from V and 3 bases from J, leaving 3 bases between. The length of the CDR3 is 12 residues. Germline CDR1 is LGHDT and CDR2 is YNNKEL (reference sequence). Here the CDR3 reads CASSQGYTEAFF. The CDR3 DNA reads TGTGCCAGCAGCCAAGGCTACACTGAAGCTTTCTTT.

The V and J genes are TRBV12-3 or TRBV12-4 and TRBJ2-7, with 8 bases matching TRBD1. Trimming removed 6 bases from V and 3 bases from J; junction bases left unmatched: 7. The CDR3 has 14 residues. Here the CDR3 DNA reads TGTGCCAGCAGCGGGACAGGTGAACTCTACGAGCAGTACTTC. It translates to CASSGTGELYEQYF.

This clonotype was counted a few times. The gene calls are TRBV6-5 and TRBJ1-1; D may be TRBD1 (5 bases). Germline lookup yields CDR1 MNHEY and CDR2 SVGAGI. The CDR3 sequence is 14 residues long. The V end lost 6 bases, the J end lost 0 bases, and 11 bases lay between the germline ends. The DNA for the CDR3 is TGTGCCAGCAGCTTCGGACACTTGAACACTGAAGCTTTCTTT. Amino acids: CASSFGHLNTEAFF.

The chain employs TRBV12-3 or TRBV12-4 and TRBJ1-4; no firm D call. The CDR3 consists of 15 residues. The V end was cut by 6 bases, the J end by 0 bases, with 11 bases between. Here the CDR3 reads CASSSGPTTNEKLFF. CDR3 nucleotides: TGTGCCAGCAGCTCCGGGCCCACAACTAATGAAAAACTGTTTTTT.

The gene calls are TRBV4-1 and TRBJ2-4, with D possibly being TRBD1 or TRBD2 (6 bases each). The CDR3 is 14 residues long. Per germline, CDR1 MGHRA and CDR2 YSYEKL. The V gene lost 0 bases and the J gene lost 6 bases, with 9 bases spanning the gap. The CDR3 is CASSQDEGGNIQYF. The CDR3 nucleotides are TGCGCCAGCAGCCAAGATGAGGGGGGAAACATTCAGTACTTC.